The 12 T cell receptor beta chains reported below all come from one sample, sequenced in a study of T cell clonality in common variable immunodeficiency. Sequencing used immunoSEQ multiplex PCR; TCRdb keeps in-frame clones, though not all of them. Altogether more than 35,000 clones were found in the sample, and no singletons occur. Input material: peripheral blood mononuclear cells. The receptors come from a person aged 18 to 75 in good health.

This clone has at least ten counts. Coverage ceases 3 residues before the CDR3 finishes, and the germline J gene fills in the end. The same CDR3 arises from other DNA sequences in this sample as well. This chain links TRBV20-1 with TRBJ1-5; 9 nucleotides align to TRBD1. The V gene's germline CDR1 is DFQATT and CDR2 SNEGSKA (reference sequence). Trimming removed 0 bases from V and 2 bases from J; junction bases left unmatched: 2. The CDR3 spans 15 residues. The CDR3 loop is CSARDRDRGNQPQHF. The sequenced CDR3 bases are TGCAGTGCTAGAGATAGGGACAGGGGCAATCAGCCC.

This clone was recorded at least ten times. The read falls 3 residues short of the CDR3 end, and the missing part is taken from the germline J gene. The gene calls are TRBV6-2 or TRBV6-3 and TRBJ2-3; D is unresolved. The CDR3 is 14 amino acids. V lost 2 bases and J 1 base, leaving 7 bases between the germline ends. Per the germline V gene, CDR1 is MNHEY and CDR2 is SVGEGT. The chain's CDR3 is CASSYLIGTDTQYF. The covered CDR3 bases are TGTGCCAGCAGTTACCTTATAGGCACAGATACG.

This clone was found many times. The CDR3 is cut off 3 residues early in the read; its end comes from the germline J gene. The rearrangement links TRBV19 to TRBJ2-5; tentative D call: TRBD1 (6 bases). Germline V lookup: CDR1 LNHDA, CDR2 SQIVND (reference sequence). V was shortened by 6 bases and J by 4 bases, with 15 bases between the two germline ends. The CDR3 sequence is 14 residues long. Incomplete CDR3 DNA: TGTGCCAGTAGCCGGGACATCAACCGAGAGACC. It translates to CASSRDINRET. In full, the CDR3 is CASSRDINRETQYF.

This clone was recorded at least ten times. The read terminates 3 residues before the CDR3 end, so the remaining end is supplied by the germline J gene. V gene TRBV30 combines with J gene TRBJ1-6; 10 positions agree with TRBD1. After removal of 3 bases from V and 9 bases from J, the junction contained 5 bases not matched to a gene. The CDR3 extends over 14 amino acids. Germline V lookup: CDR1 GTSNPN, CDR2 SVGIG (reference sequence). The CDR3 region is CAWSLTGGSSPLHF. The CDR3 DNA, read in part, is TGTGCCTGGAGCCTGACAGGGGGCTCTTCACCC. The full variable domain, its missing parts supplied by reference TRBV30 and TRBJ1-6, is SQTIHQWPATLVQPVGSPLSLECTVEGTSNPNLYWYRQAAGRGLQLLFYSVGIGQISSEVPQNLSASRPQDRQFILSSKKLLLSDSGFYLCAWSLTGGSSPLHFGNGTRLTVT.

This clone was counted at least ten times. The CDR3 region is CSARGRQGGSPLHF. Incomplete CDR3 DNA: TGCAGTGCTAGAGGAAGACAGGGTGGTTCACCC. The chain carries TRBV20-1 and TRBJ1-6; TRBD1 agrees at 7 bases. The CDR3 extends 3 residues past the end of the read, so its final part is completed from the germline J gene. Germline V CDR1 and CDR2: DFQATT, SNEGSKA (reference sequence). The CDR3 runs to 14 residues. V was pared by 1 base and J by 9 bases, with 6 bases of the junction left unmatched.

This clone was found many times. The read comes to an end 3 residues before the CDR3 does, leaving the germline J gene to fill in the end. The V gene is TRBV20-1, the J gene TRBJ1-2, with 7 nucleotides matching TRBD1. Germline assignment: CDR1 DFQATT and CDR2 SNEGSKA (reference sequence). The CDR3 totals 15 residues. The V and J ends lost 2 bases and 0 bases, in that order; junction bases with no gene match: 6. This chain's CDR3 is CSARPRQGSNYGYTF. Incomplete CDR3 DNA: TGCAGTGCTAGACCCAGACAGGGCTCTAACTATGGC.

This clone was detected many times. CDR3 sequence: CASSGESQGRTSTGELFF. CDR3 bases read: TGCGCCAGCAGCGGCGAATCCCAGGGGAGGACTTCCACCGGGGAG. The chain links TRBV5-1 to TRBJ2-2; D could derive from TRBD1 or TRBD2 (6 bases each). Read sequence stops 3 residues before the CDR3 end, and the germline J gene provides the missing end. The CDR3 contains 18 residues. CDR1 and CDR2 (germline): SGHRS, YFSETQ. Trimming removed 4 bases at V and 4 bases at J, with 23 bases between.

This clone was counted at least ten times. The covered CDR3 bases are TGTGCCTGGAGTGTAGGTGATACG. This codes for CAWSVGDT. In full, the CDR3 is CAWSVGDTQYF. The rearrangement joins TRBV30 to TRBJ2-3, with no clear D. The read falls 3 residues short of the CDR3 end, and the missing part is taken from the germline J gene. The CDR3 totals 11 residues. CDR1 is GTSNPN, CDR2 SVGIG, per germline (reference sequence). The V gene lost 0 bases and the J gene lost 6 bases, with 4 bases spanning the gap.

This clone was counted many times. The read is 3 residues too short to cover the CDR3 end, so that end is filled in from the germline J gene. The chain combines TRBV19 with TRBJ2-1; 16 bases are a match to TRBD2. This CDR3 contains 19 residues. Unmatched junction bases numbered 12, after V lost 3 bases and J lost 7 bases. Looked up from germline, CDR1 is LNHDA and CDR2 is SQIVND (reference sequence). The CDR3 sequence is CASSISGIGTSGRANEQFF. The CDR3 DNA, read in part, is TGTGCCAGTAGTATTTCTGGGATAGGGACTAGCGGGAGGGCGAATGAG. Supplemented by reference TRBV19 and TRBJ2-1, the full variable domain reads DGGITQSPKYLFRKEGQNVTLSCEQNLNHDAMYWYRQDPGQGLRLIYYSQIVNDFQKGDIAEGYSVSREKKESFPLTVTSAQKNPTAFYLCASSISGIGTSGRANEQFFGPGTRLTVL.

This clone was seen at least ten times. Its ends do not fully match the called genes, so a read error is possible. The read finishes 3 residues shy of the CDR3 end, and the germline J gene is used to complete it. The V call is TRBV7-7, the J call TRBJ2-2, with D perhaps TRBD1 (5 bases). Per the germline V gene, CDR1 is SSHAT and CDR2 is FNYEAQ (reference sequence). This CDR3 has 15 residues. The CDR3 sequence: CASSLMEGATGELFF. The part of the CDR3 DNA that was read is TGTGCTAGCAGCTTAATGGAAGGGGCCACCGGGGAG.

This clone was observed many times. Sequencing ends 3 residues short of the CDR3 end; the germline J gene provides the rest. The chain is built from TRBV19 and TRBJ1-1, with D possibly being TRBD1 (6 bases). This CDR3 comprises 13 residues. Trimming removed 5 bases at V and 5 bases at J, with 12 bases between. CDR1 is LNHDA and CDR2 is SQIVND in the germline V gene (reference sequence). CDR3 bases read: TGTGCCAGTAGTGACAGGAGGGATACTGAA. It encodes CASSDRRDTE. The entire CDR3 is CASSDRRDTEAFF.

This clone came up many times. CDR3 in amino acids: CASSLLQGGELFF. The sequenced CDR3 bases are TGTGCCAGCAGCTTATTGCAGGGCGGGGAG. The chain recombines TRBV7-9 with TRBJ2-2; perhaps TRBD1 as D (5 bases). The DNA ends 3 residues before the CDR3 does, and the rest of the CDR3 is filled in from the germline J gene. V was cut by 2 bases and J by 7 bases, with 8 bases left in between. CDR3 length equals 13 residues. Germline V gene data show CDR1 as SEHNR and CDR2 as FQNEAQ (reference sequence).